This T cell receptor beta chain was documented in a study of cytomegalovirus exposure and HLA in healthy donors. The J segment lost 6 bases and the V segment lost 7 bases, leaving 6 bases of the junction unmatched. The CDR3 contains 16 residues. Germline V gene lookup returns CDR1 SGHAT and CDR2 FQNNGV. As for the donors, each was a healthy bone marrow donor. Broader study findings: CMV antigen specificity was confirmed in vitro for a few CMV-associated chains. Most subjects' HLA-A and HLA-B alleles were reportedly predicted from TCR beta sequences. When presence/absence was analysed, sequencing depth was taken to be roughly uniform across donors.

On this clone: Its matching antigen is unknown. Other nucleotide sequences from this sample produce the same CDR3.

The primer mix had 60 Vbeta and 13 Jbeta primers. Profiled with immunoSEQ multiplex PCR; TCRdb holds only in-frame clones, not every one. This table has about 180,000 clones, around three quarters appearing once. Sample: PBMCs. This clonotype originated in a woman between 25 and 40 years old in good health and CMV-seropositive. The rearrangement uses TRBV11-2 and TRBJ2-2; TRBD2 aligns across 15 bases. The CDR3 loop is CASTPGLAGGPGELFF. For the CDR3, the DNA is TGTGCCAGCACTCCCGGACTAGCGGGGGGGCCCGGGGAGCTGTTTTTT.